This TCR beta chain originates from a study of early T cells in non-severe SARS-CoV-2 infection. Study information: Sequencing input comprised bulk RNA from unsorted whole blood; chain pairing was not available.

Unique molecular identifiers tagged individual cDNA molecules. TCRdb redid the calling of the 5' RACE reads with MiXCR, one entry per CDR3 protein. Of roughly 83,000 distinct CDR3 sequences in the sample, roughly 10% were seen once. Findings of the study overall: In VDJdb matching, anti-spike CD8 responses were favored while private and CD4 specificities went missing.

Concerning this clonotype itself: Its specificity is unknown.

Germline CDR1 SQVTM, CDR2 ANQGSEA. V gave up 7 bases and J gave up 8 bases, with 10 bases separating them. The CDR3 is 10 residues long. The sequence was collected from an adult who was a healthcare worker with PCR-confirmed SARS-CoV-2 infection or an uninfected control (not recorded which). The chain recombines TRBV29-1 with TRBJ2-3; D unresolved. The specimen was whole blood, collected at baseline. The CDR3 bases are TGCAGCGCTTATCCGGTTACGCAGTATTTT. Translating it yields CSAYPVTQYF.